Shown below are 24 T cell receptor beta chains from a single sample sequenced in a study of identical twins (dated by TCRdb to about 2016). Receptor amplification or capture employed 5' RACE. Sequencing relied on an Illumina HiSeq 2000. TCRdb ran its own pipeline on the public reads, namely fastp trimming at Q25 and MiXCR clone calling, and kept in-frame beta chains. Every distinct CDR3 protein forms one entry, paired with its most common genes and DNA. The table for this sample lists 500,000 or so distinct CDR3 sequences; 22% of them were counted only once. The top ten hold under 0.95% of the sample. The sample was also reused in another study, on T cells expressing NK-cell markers.

The specimen sequenced was CD4+ T cells sorted from blood. The origin of the receptors is a woman aged 18-35 years in good health.

The chain joins TRBV3-1 to TRBJ2-3; D unclear. Trimming took off 1 base at V and 5 bases at J, with 10 bases between the two ends. Per the germline V gene, CDR1 is LGHDT and CDR2 is YNNKEL (reference sequence). The CDR3 is 14 residues long. The CDR3 loop reads CASSQVSIQDTQYF. The CDR3 coding sequence is TGTGCCAGCAGCCAAGTTTCTATCCAAGATACGCAGTATTTT.

The CDR3 sequence is CASSRDFRPLEQYF. CDR3 sequence (DNA): TGTGCCAGCTCCCGGGACTTCCGGCCCCTCGAGCAGTACTTC. The J gene is TRBJ2-7, the V gene TRBV6-1, with TRBD2 as a possible D gene (6 bases). V was cut by 8 bases and J by 6 bases, with 20 bases left in between. The CDR3 length is 14 residues. Germline V gene data show CDR1 as MNHNS and CDR2 as SASEGT.

There are many counts of this clonotype. The chain recombines TRBV5-6 with TRBJ2-1, with unresolved D. The CDR3 is made up of 12 amino acids. CDR1 is SGHDT, CDR2 YYEEEE, per germline. V lost 3 bases and J lost 7, with 8 bases in between. DNA of the CDR3: TGTGCCAGCAGCTCTCGCTGGAATGAGCAGTTCTTC. Translated: CASSSRWNEQFF.

This clonotype was found once. The chain employs TRBV5-1 and TRBJ2-5, with D perhaps matching TRBD2 (6 bases). CDR3 length: 15 amino acids. Germline V gives CDR1 SGHRS, CDR2 YFSETQ. V was cut by 4 bases and J by 5 bases, with 18 bases left in between. The CDR3 sequence is CASSLRDPRAETQYF. In nucleotides, the CDR3 is TGCGCCAGCAGCCTGCGGGACCCCCGTGCGGAGACCCAGTACTTC.

The genes are TRBV29-1 and TRBJ2-3; D remains ambiguous. In germline, CDR1 is SQVTM, CDR2 ANQGSEA. The ends were cut back, 6 bases at V and 4 bases at J, with 2 bases in the middle. The CDR3 is made up of 9 amino acids. CDR3 amino acids: CSVADTQYF. CDR3 coding DNA: TGCAGCGTCGCAGATACGCAGTATTTT.

The chain uses TRBV20-1 and TRBJ2-7, with 10 bases identical to TRBD2. In germline, CDR1 is DFQATT, CDR2 SNEGSKA (reference sequence). The CDR3 extends over 15 amino acids. With V trimmed by 6 bases and J by 1 base, 9 bases remained unmatched. Here the CDR3 DNA reads TGCAGTGCGAGCGGGGGGGGCTCCCCTTCCTACGAGCAGTACTTC. This encodes CSASGGGSPSYEQYF.

This clonotype was picked up a small number of times. The chain combines TRBV20-1 with TRBJ2-2; the D gene could be TRBD1 or TRBD2 (6 bases each). Germline CDR1 reads DFQATT; CDR2 reads SNEGSKA (reference sequence). V was shortened by 6 bases and J by 3 bases, with 17 bases between the two germline ends. This CDR3 spans 15 amino acids. As DNA, the CDR3 is TGCAGTGCGTCCAGGGGCGGGGTGGACACCGGGGAGCTGTTTTTT. Its translation: CSASRGGVDTGELFF.

The chain uses TRBV5-1 and TRBJ2-1, with D possibly TRBD1 on 6 matching bases. The CDR3 has 17 residues. V gave up 5 bases and J gave up 2 bases, with 20 bases separating them. Germline V gene sequence: CDR1 SGHRS, CDR2 YFSETQ. This CDR3 is CASSMVLGASAYNEQFF. CDR3 sequence (DNA): TGCGCCAGCAGTATGGTATTGGGGGCCAGTGCCTACAATGAGCAGTTCTTC.

V is TRBV9 and J is TRBJ2-1; TRBD1 agrees at 8 bases. This CDR3 comprises 14 residues. Germline CDR1 reads SGDLS; CDR2 reads YYNGEE. V lost 4 bases and J lost 5; bases outside the gene matches: 5. Here the CDR3 reads CASSPWTGNNEQFF. The CDR3 DNA is TGTGCCAGCAGCCCCTGGACAGGGAACAATGAGCAGTTCTTC.

This clonotype was counted between two and nine times. The chain recombines TRBV30 with TRBJ2-3; D might be TRBD1 or TRBD2, each matching 5 bases. This CDR3 spans 15 amino acids. Trimming cost V 2 bases and J 0 bases, with 12 bases left between them. Germline-derived CDR1 and CDR2 are GTSNPN and SVGIG (reference sequence). The CDR3 protein is CAWSPGTSSTDTQYF. In nucleotides, the CDR3 is TGTGCCTGGAGTCCCGGGACGTCTAGCACAGATACGCAGTATTTT. Based on the CDR3 plus reference TRBV30 and TRBJ2-3, the full variable domain is SQTIHQWPATLVQPVGSPLSLECTVEGTSNPNLYWYRQAAGRGLQLLFYSVGIGQISSEVPQNLSASRPQDRQFILSSKKLLLSDSGFYLCAWSPGTSSTDTQYFGPGTRLTVL.

In this sample, this clonotype turned up a few times. The chain is built from TRBV4-1 and TRBJ1-2, with a possible D match to TRBD1 (6 bases). The CDR3 sequence is 14 residues long. Germline CDR1 MGHRA, CDR2 YSYEKL. V was shortened by 4 bases and J by 8 bases, with 17 bases between the two germline ends. The CDR3 coding sequence is TGCGCCAGCAGCCCTACGGGGGGGGCGAACGGCTACACCTTC. Amino acids: CASSPTGGANGYTF.

The V call is TRBV10-2, the J call TRBJ2-7; 8 bases agree with TRBD2. The CDR3 sequence is 13 residues long. The V gene's germline CDR1 is WSHSY and CDR2 SAAADI. J lost 5 bases, V lost 3 bases, and 3 bases had no gene match. CDR3 loop: CASSDGGAHEQYF. In DNA, the CDR3 is TGCGCCAGCAGTGACGGGGGGGCCCACGAGCAGTACTTC.

The chain links TRBV20-1 to TRBJ1-3; no definite D call. The germline V gene encodes CDR1 DFQATT and CDR2 SNEGSKA (reference sequence). The CDR3 runs to 11 residues. Deletions cut 6 bases from V and 3 bases from J, with 6 bases between. The CDR3 nucleotides read TGCAGTGCCCTGATTGGAAACACCATATATTTT. Residues: CSALIGNTIYF.

The chain couples TRBV7-9 to TRBJ2-1; D is tentatively TRBD1 or TRBD2 (7 bases each). V was shortened by 5 bases and J by 4 bases, with 15 bases between the two germline ends. Germline CDR1 SEHNR, CDR2 FQNEAQ (reference sequence). The CDR3 runs 15 residues. The CDR3 nucleotides read TGTGCCAGCAGCCCGCAGGGGGGGGAGTACAATGAGCAGTTCTTC. Encoded protein: CASSPQGGEYNEQFF.

This clonotype was detected a few times. The rearrangement links TRBV20-1 to TRBJ1-1; weak D call: TRBD1 (6 bases). With 3 bases removed from V and 7 bases from J, the gap between germline ends came to 15 bases. CDR1 and CDR2 (germline): DFQATT, SNEGSKA (reference sequence). The CDR3 has 13 amino acids. The CDR3 region is CSARRRGGDEAFF. The DNA for the CDR3 is TGCAGTGCTAGGCGCAGGGGAGGGGATGAAGCTTTCTTT.

Remarks on this clonotype: The junction and the germline gene differ at one end; a read error may be behind it. This chain uses TRBV18 with TRBJ1-4, with TRBD1 identical over 7 bases. The germline gives CDR1 KGHSH, CDR2 LQKENI. CDR3 length: 17 residues. CDR3 sequence reads: CASSPMDRRPTNEKLFF. CDR3 sequence (DNA): TGTGCCAGCTCACCAATGGACAGGCGGCCAACAAATGAAAAACTGTTTTTT.

In DNA, the CDR3 is TGCAGCGTCACCGGGAAGAACACCGGGGAGCTGTTTTTT. Amino acids: CSVTGKNTGELFF. The chain joins TRBV29-1 to TRBJ2-2; D possibly corresponds to TRBD2 (5 bases). Germline CDR1 and CDR2: SQVTM and ANQGSEA. V lost 6 bases to trimming and J lost 1 base, with 9 bases between them. CDR3 length equals 13 residues.

The chain employs TRBV5-1 and TRBJ2-1, with no clear D. This CDR3 is built from 15 residues. The V gene's germline CDR1 is SGHRS and CDR2 YFSETQ. The V gene lost 1 base and the J gene lost 4 bases, with 12 bases spanning the gap. The DNA of the CDR3 is TGCGCCAGCAGCTTGCAAGGACGGAATTACAATGAGCAGTTCTTC. Translation: CASSLQGRNYNEQFF. Complete variable domain (other parts from reference TRBV5-1 and TRBJ2-1): KAGVTQTPRYLIKTRGQQVTLSCSPISGHRSVSWYQQTPGQGLQFLFEYFSETQRNKGNFPGRFSGRQFSNSRSEMNVSTLELGDSALYLCASSLQGRNYNEQFFGPGTRLTVL.

The chain links TRBV6-5 to TRBJ1-3, with D possibly matching TRBD1 (6 bases). This CDR3 comprises 15 residues. Germline V CDR1 and CDR2: MNHEY, SVGAGI. The V end lost 0 bases, the J end lost 0 bases, and 6 bases lay between the germline ends. CDR3 residues: CASSYSTGSGNTIYF. The DNA of the CDR3 is TGTGCCAGCAGTTACTCGACAGGCTCTGGAAACACCATATATTTT.

The rearrangement links TRBV11-3 to TRBJ2-3, with a possible D match to TRBD1 (6 bases). V was pared by 1 base and J by 2 bases, with 16 bases between. CDR1 is SGHNT and CDR2 is YENEEA in the germline V gene. CDR3 size: 17 residues. CDR3 residues: CASSLGVAGAYTDTQYF. CDR3 coding DNA: TGTGCCAGCAGCTTAGGAGTTGCAGGGGCATACACAGATACGCAGTATTTT.

The chain is built from TRBV6-1 and TRBJ2-6; the D call may be TRBD1 or TRBD2 (5 bases each). Trimming cost V 5 bases and J 3 bases, with 11 bases left between them. Germline V lookup: CDR1 MNHNS, CDR2 SASEGT. This CDR3 comprises 15 residues. This CDR3 is CASSRTGLGANVLTF. CDR3 bases: TGTGCCAGCAGTCGAACAGGACTTGGGGCCAACGTCCTGACTTTC.

This clonotype was detected a few times. The V call is TRBV6-5, the J call TRBJ2-7; 8 positions agree with TRBD1. The CDR3 contains 16 residues. Germline V gives CDR1 MNHEY, CDR2 SVGAGI. V shed 0 bases and J 3 bases; nucleotides not matched to a gene: 7. The CDR3 is CASSYSGTGLNYEQYF. DNA of the CDR3: TGTGCCAGCAGTTACTCAGGGACAGGACTCAACTACGAGCAGTACTTC.

V and J are TRBV20-1 and TRBJ2-3; D remains unclear. CDR3 length equals 12 residues. Per germline, CDR1 DFQATT and CDR2 SNEGSKA (reference sequence). Trimming took off 6 bases at V and 5 bases at J, with 12 bases between the two ends. CDR3 bases: TGCAGTGCCGGTAGGAGAGAAGATACGCAGTATTTT. Its translation is CSAGRREDTQYF.

This chain links TRBV5-6 with TRBJ1-2, with D uncertain. Trimming removed 2 bases from V and 5 bases from J, with 7 bases in between. The CDR3 runs 12 residues. CDR1 is SGHDT, CDR2 YYEEEE, per germline. Here the CDR3 reads CASSFNQYGYTF. CDR3 nucleotide sequence: TGTGCCAGCAGCTTTAACCAGTATGGCTACACCTTC.